These 30 T cell receptor beta chains share one sample of origin, sequenced in a study of blood T cell repertoires in COVID-19. TCRdb's copy holds only in-frame clones and misses some; the assay was immunoSEQ multiplex PCR. In the table there are over 250,000 clones, roughly nine tenths of which are singletons. Sequencing was performed on peripheral blood. The receptors here all came from a woman aged 30 to 39 with COVID-19, enrolled during active disease.

The sample holds one count of this clone. The chain joins TRBV5-1 to TRBJ2-3; D ambiguous. Trimming removed 1 base at V and 2 bases at J, with 8 bases between. This CDR3 has 14 residues. CDR1 and CDR2 from the germline V gene are SGHRS and YFSETQ. This chain's CDR3 is CASSLSPVTDTQYF. The CDR3 bases are TGCGCCAGCAGCTTGTCTCCAGTCACAGATACGCAGTATTTT.

The chain is built from TRBV7-8 and TRBJ2-7, with TRBD2 as a possible D gene (5 bases). Trimming left V 3 bases short and J 2 bases short, with 17 bases between. The CDR3 is made up of 16 amino acids. The germline CDR1 and CDR2 sequences are SGHVS and FQNEAQ. CDR3 protein: CASSFLRAGPPYEQYF. CDR3 DNA sequence: TGTGCCAGCAGCTTCCTTCGGGCGGGTCCGCCCTACGAGCAGTACTTC. Combining the CDR3 with reference TRBV7-8 and TRBJ2-7 gives the whole variable domain GAGVSQSPRYKVAKRGQDVALRCDPISGHVSLFWYQQALGQGPEFLTYFQNEAQLDKSGLPSDRFFAERPEGSVSTLKIQRTQQEDSAVYLCASSFLRAGPPYEQYFGPGTRLTVT.

This chain links TRBV25-1 with TRBJ2-2; D gene uncertain. The V gene's germline CDR1 is MGHDK and CDR2 SYGVNS. V was pared by 6 bases and J by 4 bases, with 9 bases between. The CDR3 sequence is 13 residues long. The CDR3 bases are TGTGCCAGCAGGGTTCAGATCACCGGGGAGCTGTTTTTT. It specifies CASRVQITGELFF.

The J gene is TRBJ2-3, the V gene TRBV30; 16 nucleotides line up with TRBD2. The length of the CDR3 is 17 residues. Per germline, CDR1 GTSNPN and CDR2 SVGIG (reference sequence). Trimming took 5 bases from V and 2 from J; bases not matched to a gene: 7. CDR3 sequence reads: CAWVGGLAGGLTDTQYF. The CDR3 bases are TGTGCCTGGGTCGGGGGACTAGCGGGAGGGCTCACAGATACGCAGTATTTT.

The J gene is TRBJ1-2, the V gene TRBV20-1; no firm D call. The germline V gene has CDR1 DFQATT and CDR2 SNEGSKA (reference sequence). Trimming cost V 3 bases and J 5 bases, with 13 bases left between them. The length of the CDR3 is 13 residues. The DNA of the CDR3 is TGCAGTGCTAGTAACGGGGTTGGGTATGGCTACACCTTC. The encoded protein is CSASNGVGYGYTF.

The V and J genes are TRBV5-1 and TRBJ2-5; no clear D. The germline CDR1 and CDR2 sequences are SGHRS and YFSETQ. This CDR3 contains 13 residues. Trimming removed 6 bases at V and 1 base at J, with 10 bases between. The DNA for the CDR3 is TGCGCCAGCAACGATGGCGGCCAAGAGACCCAGTACTTC. It is translated as CASNDGGQETQYF.

The rearrangement uses TRBV28 and TRBJ2-7; 7 bases agree with TRBD1. Germline V gene data show CDR1 as MDHEN and CDR2 as SYDVKM. V gave up 2 bases and J gave up 3 bases; unmatched junction bases: 4. The CDR3 sequence is 14 residues long. CDR3 loop: CASSLLGTVYEQYF. Written as DNA, the CDR3 is TGTGCCAGCAGTTTACTGGGGACAGTCTACGAGCAGTACTTC.

The CDR3 DNA is TGCGCCAGCGGGCTAGCGGGAGGAAATGAGCAGTTCTTC. The encoded protein is CASGLAGGNEQFF. The chain recombines TRBV10-2 with TRBJ2-1, with TRBD2 matching 11 bases. This CDR3 is built from 13 residues. Unmatched junction bases numbered 4, after V lost 8 bases and J lost 7 bases. Germline loops: CDR1 WSHSY, CDR2 SAAADI.

This rearrangement joins TRBV11-2 to TRBJ1-4, with D possibly TRBD1 on 6 matching bases. Deletions cut 2 bases from V and 12 bases from J, with 13 bases between. The CDR3 runs to 13 residues. Germline CDR1 is SGHAT and CDR2 is FQNNGV. The chain's CDR3 is CASSLTQGGELFF. CDR3 DNA: TGTGCCAGCAGCTTAACACAGGGAGGGGAACTGTTTTTT.

V gene TRBV6-2 or TRBV6-3 combines with J gene TRBJ1-4, with D uncertain. CDR1 MNHEY and CDR2 SVGEGT come from the germline V gene. The CDR3 has 14 residues. Trimming took 7 bases from V and 0 from J, leaving 9 bases between them. In DNA form, the CDR3 reads TGTGCCAGCACCCCCTTAGCAACTAATGAAAAACTGTTTTTT. Amino acids: CASTPLATNEKLFF.

The J gene is TRBJ2-5, the V gene TRBV5-4; tentative D call: TRBD2 (7 bases). The V and J ends lost 3 bases and 5 bases respectively, with 14 bases between them. The CDR3 totals 14 residues. Germline CDR1 is SGHNT and CDR2 is YYREEE (reference sequence). DNA of the CDR3: TGTGCCAGCAGCTACTTACAGGGAGGGGAGACCCAGTACTTC. As protein: CASSYLQGGETQYF.

This rearrangement joins TRBV28 to TRBJ1-5; 8 bases fit TRBD1. V was clipped by 5 bases and J by 7 bases; unmatched bases: 13. The CDR3 totals 16 residues. CDR1 and CDR2 (germline): MDHEN, SYDVKM. CDR3 DNA: TGTGCCAGCAGTGTTGTCCTGGACAGGGTCAAGCAGCCCCAGCATTTT. Protein: CASSVVLDRVKQPQHF.

The chain combines TRBV19 with TRBJ2-2; 8 bases line up with TRBD2. Looked up from germline, CDR1 is LNHDA and CDR2 is SQIVND (reference sequence). CDR3 length: 14 amino acids. The V segment lost 4 bases and the J segment 4 bases; nucleotides outside the gene matches: 2. CDR3 amino acids: CASSKTSVTGELFF. The CDR3 nucleotides are TGTGCCAGTAGTAAGACTAGCGTCACCGGGGAGCTGTTTTTT.

The CDR3 DNA follows: TGCGCCAGCAGCTTAGAAAGAGCCCTTAGCACAGATACGCAGTATTTT. Translation: CASSLERALSTDTQYF. The chain combines TRBV5-1 with TRBJ2-3, with no clear D. V was shortened by 2 bases and J by 0 bases, with 13 bases between the two germline ends. There are 16 residues in the CDR3. Germline V gives CDR1 SGHRS, CDR2 YFSETQ.

V and J are TRBV19 and TRBJ2-7; D perhaps matches TRBD1 (6 bases). Germline V gene sequence: CDR1 LNHDA, CDR2 SQIVND (reference sequence). V gave up 5 bases and J gave up 0 bases, with 14 bases separating them. The CDR3 runs 15 residues. This chain's CDR3 is CASSEQGAPSYEQYF. The CDR3 DNA follows: TGTGCCAGTAGTGAACAGGGTGCGCCCTCCTACGAGCAGTACTTC.

The J gene is TRBJ2-1, the V gene TRBV11-2, with D hard to call. CDR3 length: 16 residues. Per germline, CDR1 SGHAT and CDR2 FQNNGV. Trimming pared 4 bases from V and 8 bases from J, leaving 21 bases between. In nucleotides, the CDR3 is TGTGCCAGCAGCTCCACCAATCAGCTTAGCAGCGATGAGCAGTTCTTC. The encoded protein is CASSSTNQLSSDEQFF.

V and J are TRBV6-1 and TRBJ1-4; no reliable D call. The CDR3 is 14 residues long. Germline V lookup: CDR1 MNHNS, CDR2 SASEGT. Between the trimmed V and J ends, which lost 2 bases and 8 bases, there was a span of 12 bases. The CDR3 DNA reads as TGTGCCAGCAGTGAACTGGGCGTATCCGAAAAACTGTTTTTT. Protein product: CASSELGVSEKLFF.

This chain connects TRBV9 to TRBJ1-6; 10 bases agree with TRBD1. V lost 2 bases to trimming and J lost 6 bases; unmatched junction nucleotides: 8. The CDR3 is made up of 17 amino acids. Per germline, CDR1 SGDLS and CDR2 YYNGEE. As DNA, the CDR3 is TGTGCCAGCAGCGTTTACCGGGACAGGGGATCTAATTCACCCCTCCACTTT. Residues: CASSVYRDRGSNSPLHF.

The V gene is TRBV5-1, the J gene TRBJ2-1; 14 nucleotides agree with TRBD2. Germline CDR1 and CDR2: SGHRS and YFSETQ. V lost 5 bases to trimming and J lost 0 bases; unmatched junction nucleotides: 1. The CDR3 covers 16 residues. CDR3 sequence reads: CASRGTSGSSYNEQFF. The DNA of the CDR3 is TGCGCCAGCAGAGGGACTAGCGGGAGCTCCTACAATGAGCAGTTCTTC.

The chain is built from TRBV5-1 and TRBJ1-2, with 7 bases that match TRBD1. CDR3 length: 15 amino acids. The germline V gene encodes CDR1 SGHRS and CDR2 YFSETQ. V shed 4 bases, J shed 5 bases, and the junction held 11 bases outside the gene matches. DNA for the CDR3: TGCGCCAGCAGCGCAAATCCTGACAGGGATTATGGCTACACCTTC. Protein product: CASSANPDRDYGYTF.

The chain uses TRBV6-5 and TRBJ1-1, with 7 bases identical to TRBD1. The CDR3 is made up of 14 amino acids. Germline V gene data show CDR1 as MNHEY and CDR2 as SVGAGI. J gave up 0 bases and V 6 bases, and 4 bases lay outside the gene matches. The CDR3 sequence: CASSLTGMNTEAFF. CDR3 coding DNA: TGTGCCAGCAGCCTGACAGGGATGAACACTGAAGCTTTCTTT.

The gene calls are TRBV28 and TRBJ1-3, with D unclear. The V and J ends lost 6 bases and 4 bases respectively, with 10 bases between them. Germline V gene sequence: CDR1 MDHEN, CDR2 SYDVKM. This CDR3 comprises 13 residues. CDR3 nucleotide sequence: TGTGCCAGCAGGGGGTCTAGCGGAAACACCATATATTTT. Translation: CASRGSSGNTIYF.

The chain uses TRBV6-5 and TRBJ1-2, with 9 nucleotides matching TRBD1. Losses at the gene ends were 5 bases for V and 7 bases for J; bases not matched to a gene: 5. The V gene's germline CDR1 is MNHEY and CDR2 SVGAGI. This CDR3 spans 13 amino acids. For the CDR3, the DNA is TGTGCCAGCAGTCCCCGGGACAGGGTTGGCTACACCTTC. Translating it yields CASSPRDRVGYTF.

V and J are TRBV10-2 and TRBJ1-1, with 7 bases lining up with TRBD1. This CDR3 contains 13 residues. In germline, CDR1 is WSHSY, CDR2 SAAADI. V lost 5 bases and J lost 4; bases outside the gene matches: 4. The CDR3 DNA sequence: TGCGCCAGCAGTTACAGGGGACTCACTGAAGCTTTCTTT. Translating gives CASSYRGLTEAFF.

In DNA form, the CDR3 reads TGTGCCAGCAGCTTAGTTGCGGACAGGGGCTACGAGCAGTACTTC. Its protein product is CASSLVADRGYEQYF. The V call is TRBV7-2, the J call TRBJ2-7; 9 bases match TRBD1. The CDR3 sequence is 15 residues long. Looked up from germline, CDR1 is SGHTA and CDR2 is FQGNSA. Unmatched junction bases numbered 4, after V lost 1 base and J lost 3 bases.

This clone was picked up one time. CDR3 sequence reads: CASSIQTSGNNEQFF. CDR3 DNA sequence: TGTGCCAGTAGTATACAGACTAGCGGAAACAATGAGCAGTTCTTC. The chain carries TRBV19 and TRBJ2-1; TRBD2 agrees at 9 bases. Germline V CDR1 and CDR2: LNHDA, SQIVND (reference sequence). The CDR3 covers 15 residues. J was trimmed by 5 bases and V by 2 bases; bases with no gene match: 4.

The chain combines TRBV7-2 with TRBJ2-1; TRBD2 matches at 10 bases. J was trimmed by 3 bases and V by 3 bases; bases with no gene match: 5. The CDR3 totals 16 residues. Germline lookup yields CDR1 SGHTA and CDR2 FQGNSA. The CDR3 nucleotides are TGTGCCAGCAGCTTGGAAGCTAGCGGGGGCTACAATGAGCAGTTCTTC. Its translation is CASSLEASGGYNEQFF.

The chain combines TRBV5-1 with TRBJ1-2; TRBD1 aligns across 8 bases. This CDR3 contains 12 residues. Germline-derived CDR1 and CDR2 are SGHRS and YFSETQ. Trimming cost V 2 bases and J 7 bases; bases outside gene matches: 1. CDR3 sequence: CASSFDRGGYTF. CDR3 sequence (DNA): TGCGCCAGCAGCTTTGACAGGGGTGGCTACACCTTC.

The CDR3 DNA is TGTGCCAGCAGCCAACGGGGAGGGGTCTACAATGAGCAGTTCTTC. Its protein product is CASSQRGGVYNEQFF. The chain carries TRBV3-1 (or the pseudogene TRBV3-2) and TRBJ2-1, with 7 bases matching TRBD2. Germline V CDR1 and CDR2: LGHDT, YNNKEL (reference sequence). The CDR3 loop spans 15 amino acids. Trimming at V came to 2 bases and at J to 3 bases, leaving 4 bases not matched to a gene.

The rearrangement uses TRBV5-1 and TRBJ1-4; 7 bases line up with TRBD1. The CDR3 is made up of 14 amino acids. The germline gives CDR1 SGHRS, CDR2 YFSETQ. Trimming removed 4 bases from V and 6 bases from J; junction bases left unmatched: 6. CDR3 coding DNA: TGCGCCAGCAGCACGGGACAGAAAGATGAAAAACTGTTTTTT. Translated, it gives CASSTGQKDEKLFF.